This T cell receptor (beta chain) was profiled in a study of response to subunit inactivated influenza vaccine. MiXCR, applied by TCRdb to the RT-PCR reads, yields one record per CDR3 protein. This table has around 570,000 distinct CDR3 sequences, about 11% appearing once. The sample was also linked to a second study, of T cells expressing NK-cell markers. From that report: With UMIs, 5'RACE template switching was used to make TCR beta cDNA. Beta-chain profiling covered CD3+CD56+NKG2C+, CD3+CD56+NKG2C- and CD3+CD56-NKG2C+ sorted subsets. Within the sequenced cohort of eight donors, seven exhibited HCMV seropositivity and one was seronegative. Only alpha-beta TCR T cells were sorted in several experiments, using an anti-gamma-delta TCR antibody. These same clonotypes (in several donors) also led the CD3+CD56-NKG2C+ fraction.

Material: PBMCs from blood, obtained on the day of vaccination. The origin of this receptor is a man between 45 and 60 years old who received an inactivated influenza vaccine.

The CDR3 coding sequence is TGTGCCAGTAGTATTTCGGGATTTGCCACTGAAGCTTTCTTT. Translated, it gives CASSISGFATEAFF. The rearrangement uses TRBV19 and TRBJ1-1; D unclear. Trimming took off 3 bases at V and 4 bases at J, with 12 bases between the two ends. CDR1 is LNHDA, CDR2 SQIVND, per germline (reference sequence). This CDR3 region has 14 residues. The whole variable domain, filled in from reference TRBV19 and TRBJ1-1, reads DGGITQSPKYLFRKEGQNVTLSCEQNLNHDAMYWYRQDPGQGLRLIYYSQIVNDFQKGDIAEGYSVSREKKESFPLTVTSAQKNPTAFYLCASSISGFATEAFFGQGTRLTVV.